This paragraph covers one TCR beta chain sequence. The antigen it recognizes is unknown. Base-call qualities are not available, and no considerably larger clone is one nucleotide away. This specimen belongs to a study of T cell responses to AZD1222 COVID-19 vaccine (dated by TCRdb to the early 2020s). With regard to the full study: AZD1222 recipients whose second dose came at about 4 weeks and those whose second dose came at about 12 weeks were combined into one group, since spike-specific TCR depth and breadth did not differ between the two schedules. TCR sequencing covered some 250 trial participants: 200 to 220 given two doses of AZD1222 and about 26 given two doses of MenACWY control vaccine. Trial participants were enrolled into age subgroups of 18-55, 56-69 and 70-plus years, which contained about 150, 28 and 57 TCR-sequenced participants, respectively. Results the study describes overall, beyond this receptor: Vaccine-associated CD4 TCRs spanned the whole spike protein, with dominant responses in regions 160-218 and 743-854. Most participants were white British and females outnumbered males, and the authors suggested that clonal diversity may have been underestimated. A significant rise in spike-specific TCR breadth and depth was observed after two AZD1222 doses relative to day 0 and relative to MenACWY recipients. The 56-69-year group was small, and its depth increase did not reach significance, likely because of low power. No day 14 peak-response samples were available, so repertoires were characterized only after the peak T cell response. Reportedly, almost half of the unique spike-specific TCRs recognized epitopes lying outside the regions that are mutated in the B.1.351 and B.1.1.7 variants. Conclusions about previously exposed vaccinees were limited because only a handful of AZD1222 recipients were SARS-CoV-2 seropositive at baseline.

The CDR3 regions of human TCRbeta chains were analyzed by immunosequencing. For the original study's pipeline: Repertoire TCRs were matched against a reference library of SARS-CoV-2-specific TCRs generated with the MIRA antigen-specificity platform. Breadth was defined as the fraction of unique TCRs that were SARS-CoV-2-associated. Depth was defined as the fraction of total T cells that were SARS-CoV-2-associated. Using the MIRA data, each spike-specific TCR was mapped to the spike region that the TCR reacts to and placed in a CD4 or CD8 class. Log10-transformed breadth and depth values were compared by one-way ANOVA with Sidak's multiple comparisons tests. TCRdb limited this immuneACCESS table to in-frame rearrangements with V and J called. A share of clones is missing; checked studies link under half to unresolved V genes, and the rest is unexplained. Clonal size and the V and J genes are those of that table, whereas D and trimming came from the DNA. The sample includes approximately 190,000 clones, with roughly 88% observed a single time. 0.99% of the sample rests with the top ten.

The time point label, read with the paper, signifies: baseline before first vaccination. Vaccinee samples were obtained from the UK trials COV001 and COV002, which included a single-blind randomized controlled phase 2/3 trial of AZD1222 (ChAdOx1 nCoV-19) in healthy adults. Trial participant PBMC samples were collected at day 0 and day 28 after the second dose for TCRbeta chain sequencing. V loses 3 bases of germline sequence and J loses 0 bases, and the interval between the two ends is 8 bases. The cysteine opens and the phenylalanine closes a CDR3 of 14 amino acids. Only the CDR3 portion is preserved as DNA: 42 bases, with reading frame beginning at the first base. According to the germline V gene, CDR1 reads KGHSH and CDR2 reads LQKENI.

The receptor chain draws on TRBV18 and TRBJ2-5; the D gene remains uncertain. Sequenced material: peripheral blood, taken on day 0 of AZD1222 vaccination. This TCR was sampled from an adult in good health. The DNA sequence reads TGTGCCAGCTCACCTCGGAAATACCAAGAGACCCAGTACTTC. Its protein reads: CASSPRKYQETQYF.